A selection of T cell receptor beta chains follows, all from one sample in a study of PD-L1 blockade in urothelial cancer. TCRdb's copy holds only in-frame clones and misses some; the assay was immunoSEQ multiplex PCR. The table shows under 100,000 clones, with around 90% occurring only once. The specimen comprised PBMCs, sampled around atezolizumab (anti-PD-L1) treatment. The receptors were sampled from a man in his 60s with urothelial cancer. The CDR3 runs from the conserved cysteine through the conserved F or W. The D gene is left open where the match is weak. The size of a clone is reported for some rows only, either as once, few or many, or as a class for expanded clones.

d_gene	j_gene	v_gene	abundance	CDR3nt	CDR3aa
-	TRBJ2-7	TRBV19	few	TGTGCCAGTAGTAATGAGTGGGGCGCGACTTCAAATCCGACCTACGAGCAGTACTTC	CASSNEWGATSNPTYEQYF
-	TRBJ2-3	TRBV9	-	TGTGCCAGCAGCGTAGAGCTCACAGATACGCAGTATTTT	CASSVELTDTQYF
-	TRBJ2-7	TRBV6-5	once	TGTGCCAGCAGTTACTCAGACGGGTACGAGCAGTACTTC	CASSYSDGYEQYF
TRBD1	TRBJ2-7	TRBV6-6	-	TGTGCCAGCAGCCGGGACAGGGGGATTGAGTACGAGCAGTACTTC	CASSRDRGIEYEQYF
-	TRBJ1-4	TRBV28	few	TGTGCCAGCAGCAAAACGGGGATCAGCAATGAAAAACTGTTTTTT	CASSKTGISNEKLFF
-	TRBJ2-1	TRBV19	-	TGTGCCAGTAGTACTAACTACAATGAGCAGTTCTTC	CASSTNYNEQFF
-	TRBJ1-4	TRBV5-4	-	TGTGCCAGCAGCTTTAGGGGGAAGGCTAATGAAAAACTGTTTTTT	CASSFRGKANEKLFF
TRBD2	TRBJ2-7	TRBV6-6	-	TGTGCCAGCAGTCCCCAGCGGGGAGCCTACGAGCAGTACTTC	CASSPQRGAYEQYF
-	TRBJ2-7	TRBV5-4	-	TGTGCCAGCAGCTCCCAGTCCTACGAGCAGTACTTC	CASSSQSYEQYF
-	TRBJ1-4	TRBV4-2	-	TGTGCCAGCAGCCCCCGGCGGCCAACTAATGAAAAACTGTTTTTT	CASSPRRPTNEKLFF
TRBD2	TRBJ2-7	TRBV7-9	-	TGTGCCAGCAGCTTAGCCGGACTAGCGGGGCACTCCTACGAGCAGTACTTC	CASSLAGLAGHSYEQYF
TRBD1	TRBJ2-5	TRBV10-3	-	TGTGCCATCAGTGCGGACAGGGGGCTAGAGACCCAGTACTTC	CAISADRGLETQYF
-	TRBJ1-1	TRBV28	-	TGTGCCAGCAGTTTTGAGGACAGAGAAGCTTTCTTT	CASSFEDREAFF
TRBD1	TRBJ1-2	TRBV7-2	-	TGTGCCAGCAGCCCGACAGGGGGCCTCTATGGCTACACCTTC	CASSPTGGLYGYTF
-	TRBJ1-4	TRBV2	-	TGTGCCAGTCGGTGGGGCACTAATGAAAAACTGTTTTTT	CASRWGTNEKLFF
-	TRBJ2-1	TRBV5-6	-	TGTGCCAGCAGCTTTAGACTAGGAACTATGGGCAATGAGCAGTTCTTC	CASSFRLGTMGNEQFF
TRBD1	TRBJ1-2	TRBV7-9	-	TGTGCCAGCAGCGGCGGCGGGACAGGGAACTATGGCTACACCTTC	CASSGGGTGNYGYTF
-	TRBJ2-2	TRBV21-1	-	TGTCCGCAGCAGCAAAGGGGAAGGGGGGGCCCTAGGGCCGGGGAGCTGTTTTTT	CPQQQRGRGGPRAGELFF
-	TRBJ2-5	TRBV29-1	few	TGCAGCACGACAGGATCCGAAGAGACCCAGTACTTC	CSTTGSEETQYF
TRBD2	TRBJ2-3	TRBV9	-	TGTGCCAGCAGCGTAGGGGGGGGAGCATCAGATACGCAGTATTTT	CASSVGGGASDTQYF
TRBD2	TRBJ2-3	TRBV5-1	-	TGCGCCAGCAGCAAGGGACTAGCGGGACTTTGGACAGATACGCAGTATTTT	CASSKGLAGLWTDTQYF
TRBD1	TRBJ2-5	TRBV28	-	TGTGCCAGCAGTCCTAACCGGGACAGTATCCAAGAGACCCAGTACTTC	CASSPNRDSIQETQYF
-	TRBJ1-4	TRBV20-1	once	TGCAGTGCTAGCTCTAATGAAAAACTGTTTTTT	CSASSNEKLFF
TRBD1	TRBJ2-7	TRBV27	-	TGTGCCAGCAGTTCCCTCCGGGACAGCACCTACGAGCAGTACTTC	CASSSLRDSTYEQYF
-	TRBJ1-5	TRBV4-3	-	TGCGCCAGCAGCCAAGGAGGGAATAGCAATCAGCCCCAGCATTTT	CASSQGGNSNQPQHF
-	TRBJ1-2	TRBV6-1	-	TGTGCCAGCAGTGCCCAGGGAAGCTATGGCTACACCTTC	CASSAQGSYGYTF
-	TRBJ2-7	TRBV28	-	TGTGCCAGCAGTTTAAGGCCGGCGGATCACGAGCAGTACTTC	CASSLRPADHEQYF
TRBD1	TRBJ2-7	TRBV19	-	TGTGCCAGTAGGAACAGGGGTTCAAGAGACGAGCAGTACTTC	CASRNRGSRDEQYF
-	TRBJ2-2	TRBV4-3	-	TGCGCCAGCAGCCATCTCTCCAGTGGGGGGAGGAACACCGGGGAGCTGTTTTTT	CASSHLSSGGRNTGELFF
TRBD2	TRBJ2-7	TRBV28	-	TGTGCCAGCAGTCCTAGCGGGAGTACCTACGAGCAGTACTTC	CASSPSGSTYEQYF
TRBD2	TRBJ2-7	TRBV6-6	-	TGTGCCAGCACGGGGGGGACGGTGCCCTACGAGCAGTACTTC	CASTGGTVPYEQYF
TRBD1	TRBJ2-2	TRBV5-1	-	TGCGCCAGCAGCCTTGGACAGGGTGAGGCCGGGGAGCTGTTTTTT	CASSLGQGEAGELFF
-	TRBJ2-1	TRBV6-1	-	TGTGCCAGCAGCGAGGAACACCTATACAATGAGCAGTTCTTC	CASSEEHLYNEQFF
TRBD2	TRBJ2-2	TRBV4-2	-	TGTGCCAGCAGCTATAGCGGGGGGGACACCGGGGAGCTGTTTTTT	CASSYSGGDTGELFF
TRBD2	TRBJ2-5	TRBV6-5	-	TGTGCCAGCAGTTACTGGGGCGGGAGCGGAGAGACCCAGTACTTC	CASSYWGGSGETQYF
TRBD2	TRBJ2-7	TRBV28	-	TGTGCCAGCAGTCTACACGCCCCGGGACTAGCGTCCCCCGAGCAGTACTTC	CASSLHAPGLASPEQYF
-	TRBJ2-7	TRBV27	-	TGTGCCAGCAGTTTATCGTACGGACTATACGAGCAGTACTTC	CASSLSYGLYEQYF
TRBD1	TRBJ2-6	TRBV7-8	-	TGTGCCAGCAGCGACCGGGACAGGGGTTCTGGGGCCAACGTCCTGACTTTC	CASSDRDRGSGANVLTF
-	TRBJ2-1	TRBV7-2	-	TGTGCCAGCAGCTTACACTACGGCGGTGAGCAGTTCTTC	CASSLHYGGEQFF
-	TRBJ1-5	TRBV28	-	TGTGCCAGCGCTTTGGGGCGGGGCGGGCGTCAGCCCCAGCATTTT	CASALGRGGRQPQHF
-	TRBJ1-1	TRBV18	-	TGTGCCAGCTCACCTTGGGGGCAGAACACTGAAGCTTTCTTT	CASSPWGQNTEAFF
TRBD1	TRBJ2-7	TRBV6-5	-	TGTGCCAGCAGTTACTCCCGGACAGGCGAGCAGTACTTC	CASSYSRTGEQYF
-	TRBJ1-4	TRBV28	-	TGTGCCAGCAGTATCCAGACAGAGGTCGATAAACTGTTTTTT	CASSIQTEVDKLFF
-	TRBJ1-4	TRBV19	once	TGTGCCAGCTCCGCGGGGAGAGAAAGAGAAAAACTGTTTTTT	CASSAGREREKLFF
TRBD2	TRBJ2-2	TRBV7-2	-	TGTGCCAGCAGCCAACTAGCGGGGAACACCGGGGAGCTGTTTTTT	CASSQLAGNTGELFF
TRBD2	TRBJ2-5	TRBV7-2	-	TGTGCCAGCAGCTTAGTAGGTTATAGCGGGAGGGCCCGGGGGACCCAGTACTTC	CASSLVGYSGRARGTQYF
TRBD1	TRBJ2-7	TRBV13	-	TGTGCCAGCACCCCCCGGGCAGGGGGCATGCACGAGCAGTACTTC	CASTPRAGGMHEQYF